The clone carrying this TCR beta chain was counted between two and nine times. Sequencing used immunoSEQ multiplex PCR; TCRdb keeps in-frame clones, though not all of them. The table includes approximately 200,000 clones, 80% detected once. This sample stems from a study of blood T cell repertoires in COVID-19. This CDR3 spans 16 amino acids. Germline CDR1 reads SGHNT; CDR2 reads YYREEE (reference sequence). V was clipped by 0 bases and J by 1 base; unmatched bases: 1. The receptor was isolated from a woman aged 40 to 50 with acute COVID-19. The sequenced sample was PBMCs or T cells enriched from blood (not recorded which). This chain connects TRBV5-4 to TRBJ1-3; 10 bases match TRBD1. CDR3 sequence reads: CASSLGQGASGNTIYF. DNA of the CDR3: TGTGCCAGCAGCTTGGGACAGGGGGCATCTGGAAACACCATATATTTT.